These 15 T cell receptor beta chains share one sample of origin, sequenced in a study of molecular identifiers for immune sequencing clone quantification. TCRdb re-analysed the PCR reads in MiXCR, keeping a single row per CDR3 protein. The sample yields around 470,000 distinct CDR3 sequences, roughly 23% seen once. Sequenced sample: naive CD8+ T cells from blood, with Jurkat cell RNA spiked in. Subset denoted: FACS-sorted CD8+CD4-CCR7+CD45RA+ naive T cells. The receptors shown here come from a human donor in good health. Some libraries in this study had Jurkat cell RNA spiked in.

This clonotype was detected ten times or more. The chain is built from TRBV4-3 and TRBJ1-1; D uncertain. The length of the CDR3 is 18 residues. Germline values: CDR1 LGHNA, CDR2 YSLEER. V was trimmed by 0 bases and J by 5 bases, leaving 22 bases between them. CDR3 nucleotide sequence: TGCGCCAGCAGCCAAGAGGCAGGCAGATGGTCGGCGAATACTGAAGCTTTCTTT. It is translated as CASSQEAGRWSANTEAFF.

The chain recombines TRBV9 with TRBJ2-7; D is perhaps TRBD2 (5 bases). The CDR3 runs 16 residues. V lost 0 bases, J lost 0 bases, and 13 bases lay in between. Germline V gene sequence: CDR1 SGDLS, CDR2 YYNGEE. The CDR3 DNA is TGTGCCAGCAGCGTAGCTTTAGTGACTAACTCCTACGAGCAGTACTTC. Its translation is CASSVALVTNSYEQYF.

This clonotype occurred many times. The genes are TRBV12-3 or TRBV12-4 and TRBJ2-1; a weak D match, TRBD2 (6 bases). V was trimmed by 7 bases and J by 5 bases, leaving 18 bases between them. The CDR3 sequence is 15 residues long. The CDR3 region has the DNA TGTGCCAGCACCTCAGAGGGGAGGTACAACAATGAGCAGTTCTTC. Protein product: CASTSEGRYNNEQFF.

The chain recombines TRBV27 with TRBJ2-7, with D perhaps TRBD1 (6 bases). Trimming pared 1 base from V and 4 bases from J, leaving 14 bases between. Germline CDR1 is MNHEY and CDR2 is SMNVEV (reference sequence). This CDR3 contains 15 residues. The CDR3 spells CASSLFQGLRYEQYF. The CDR3 bases are TGTGCCAGCAGTTTATTTCAGGGGCTGCGGTACGAGCAGTACTTC.

This clonotype was seen only once. The junction shows a germline mismatch at one end, possibly a read error. CDR3 sequence: CASSATGQPNQNIQHF. The CDR3 nucleotides are TGTGCCAGCAGCGCCACGGGACAACCAAACCAGAACATTCAGCACTTC. V is TRBV7-9 and J is TRBJ2-4; tentatively, D is TRBD1 (6 bases). CDR3 length: 16 residues. The germline V gene has CDR1 SEHNR and CDR2 FQNEAQ (reference sequence). The variable domain in full, completed from reference TRBV7-9 and TRBJ2-4, reads DTGVSQNPRHKITKRGQNVTFRCDPISEHNRLYWYRQTLGQGPEFLTYFQNEAQLEKSRLLSDRFSAERPKGSFSTLEIQRTEQGDSAMYLCASSATGQPNQNIQHFGAGTRLSVL.

This chain connects TRBV27 to TRBJ2-1; D possibly uses TRBD1 or TRBD2 (5 bases each). The CDR3 totals 17 residues. CDR1 and CDR2 from the germline V gene are MNHEY and SMNVEV (reference sequence). V lost 2 bases to trimming and J lost 0 bases, with 14 bases between them. Written as DNA, the CDR3 is TGTGCCAGCAGTTTACTATCGGGGCATAGCTCCTACAATGAGCAGTTCTTC. Protein product: CASSLLSGHSSYNEQFF.

On this clonotype itself: This CDR3 fails to terminate in the conserved phenylalanine or tryptophan, so it likely reflects a read error. The genes are TRBV9 and TRBJ2-5; TRBD1 agrees at 10 bases. CDR1 is SGDLS and CDR2 is YYNGEE in the germline V gene. The trim removed 3 bases at V and 4 bases at J, leaving 6 bases unmatched. This CDR3 is built from 15 residues. The DNA of the CDR3 is TGTGCCAGCAGCGCGACAGGGGGCATTTTAGAGACCCAGTACCTC. This gives the protein CASSATGGILETQYL.

This clonotype was picked up many times. This chain joins TRBV14 and TRBJ2-1, with 7 bases that match TRBD1. The CDR3 is 13 residues long. Germline trimming cut 4 bases from V and 9 bases from J; bases unmatched to any gene: 6. Germline values: CDR1 SGHDN, CDR2 FVKESK. CDR3 nucleotide sequence: TGTGCCAGCAGCCTGACAGGGTACGGTGAGCAGTTCTTC. Its translation is CASSLTGYGEQFF.

A note on this clonotype: A read error is likely, as this CDR3 ends without the conserved phenylalanine or tryptophan. The V call is TRBV7-9, the J call TRBJ2-5; 9 bases fit TRBD1. Germline loops: CDR1 SEHNR, CDR2 FQNEAQ (reference sequence). This CDR3 spans 15 amino acids. After removal of 3 bases from V and 3 bases from J, the junction contained 5 bases not matched to a gene. The CDR3 sequence: CASSLVGQGEETQYL. CDR3 coding DNA: TGTGCCAGCAGCTTGGTGGGACAGGGTGAAGAGACCCAGTACCTC.

This clonotype was found a few times. The chain joins TRBV29-1 to TRBJ2-7, with D unresolved. V was cut by 0 bases and J by 4 bases, with 7 bases left in between. Germline CDR1 and CDR2: SQVTM and ANQGSEA. This CDR3 is 12 amino acids long. The CDR3 nucleotides are TGCAGCGTTGAAGAGGAATCATACGAGCAGTACTTC. Protein product: CSVEEESYEQYF.

There are many counts of this clonotype. The gene calls are TRBV9 and TRBJ2-5; 11 bases fit TRBD1. The germline gives CDR1 SGDLS, CDR2 YYNGEE. The CDR3 runs 15 residues. V dropped 7 bases and J dropped 4; count of bases not matched to a gene: 9. CDR3 amino acids: CASDPGTGGGETQYF. Here the CDR3 DNA reads TGTGCCAGCGATCCAGGGACAGGGGGAGGAGAGACCCAGTACTTC.

J is TRBJ2-7 and V is TRBV6-2 or TRBV6-3, with a weak D call TRBD2 (6 bases). V was shortened by 0 bases and J by 3 bases, with 9 bases between the two germline ends. Germline V lookup: CDR1 MNHEY, CDR2 SVGEGT. This CDR3 region has 14 residues. CDR3 loop: CASSYSDYRYEQYF. CDR3 DNA sequence: TGTGCCAGCAGTTACTCGGACTACCGCTACGAGCAGTACTTC.

This clonotype was seen repeatedly, ten times or more. The chain joins TRBV6-5 to TRBJ2-1; possible D gene TRBD2, 6 bases. This CDR3 is built from 12 residues. CDR1 and CDR2 from the germline V gene are MNHEY and SVGAGI. Trimming stripped 5 bases from V and 10 bases from J, with 12 bases between. CDR3: CASSTTREEQFF. The CDR3 DNA follows: TGTGCCAGCAGTACGACTAGAGAGGAGCAGTTCTTC.

A note on this clonotype: Since no conserved phenylalanine or tryptophan closes the CDR3, a read error is the likely cause. This sequence joins TRBV12-3 or TRBV12-4 and TRBJ1-5; D uncertain. The CDR3 totals 15 residues. Trimming stripped 7 bases from V and 0 bases from J, with 13 bases between. The CDR3: CASKDSGDSNQPQHY. The CDR3 nucleotides are TGTGCCAGCAAGGACTCCGGAGATAGCAATCAGCCCCAGCATTAT.

The V and J genes are TRBV29-1 and TRBJ1-1, with TRBD1 matching over 9 bases. Germline values: CDR1 SQVTM, CDR2 ANQGSEA. CDR3 length: 16 amino acids. Written as DNA, the CDR3 is TGCGGTGTTCGCGGACCGGGACAGGGATTGAACACTGAAGCTTTCTTT. It yields the protein CGVRGPGQGLNTEAFF.